Below are 20 T cell receptor beta chains sequenced from a single sample in a study of cytomegalovirus exposure and HLA in healthy donors. 13 Jbeta primers and 60 Vbeta primers were used for the PCR. TCRdb's copy holds only in-frame clones and misses some; the assay was immunoSEQ multiplex PCR. The data include over 110,000 clones; the top ten clones carry approximately 0.88%. Sequencing input: PBMCs. The receptors here all came from a male donor in good health and CMV-seronegative.

The rearrangement uses TRBV9 and TRBJ1-2, with D maybe TRBD1 (5 bases). The CDR3 runs to 12 residues. Germline V gene sequence: CDR1 SGDLS, CDR2 YYNGEE. V dropped 0 bases and J dropped 9 bases, with 9 bases sitting between them. The CDR3 protein is CASSVVQGSYTF. The DNA for the CDR3 is TGTGCCAGCAGCGTAGTCCAGGGCAGCTACACCTTC. Full variable domain (rest looked up from reference TRBV9 and TRBJ1-2): DSGVTQTPKHLITATGQRVTLRCSPRSGDLSVYWYQQSLDQGLQFLIQYYNGEERAKGNILERFSAQQFPDLHSELNLSSLELGDSALYFCASSVVQGSYTFGSGTRLTVV.

This rearrangement joins TRBV7-3 to TRBJ1-3; possible D gene TRBD1, 5 bases. The ends were cut back, 5 bases at V and 0 bases at J, with 17 bases in the middle. The CDR3 covers 17 residues. Looked up from germline, CDR1 is SGHTA and CDR2 is FQGTGA. The CDR3 DNA is TGTGCCAGCAGCCCACAGACAGCGATTCACTCTGGAAACACCATATATTTT. This codes for CASSPQTAIHSGNTIYF.

The rearrangement joins TRBV9 to TRBJ1-2; 7 bases agree with TRBD1. This CDR3 is 14 amino acids long. V lost 4 bases to trimming and J lost 6 bases; unmatched junction nucleotides: 9. Germline assignment: CDR1 SGDLS and CDR2 YYNGEE. CDR3 region: CASSRRAGGNGYTF. As DNA, the CDR3 is TGTGCCAGCAGCCGGAGGGCAGGGGGAAATGGCTACACCTTC.

The chain recombines TRBV6-5 with TRBJ1-6, with TRBD1 matching over 10 bases. CDR3 size: 16 residues. V dropped 3 bases and J dropped 8; count of bases not matched to a gene: 7. Per the germline V gene, CDR1 is MNHEY and CDR2 is SVGAGI. CDR3 region: CASSYQSGTGDSPLHF. CDR3 DNA sequence: TGTGCCAGCAGTTATCAGTCCGGGACAGGGGATTCACCCCTCCACTTT.

V is TRBV9 and J is TRBJ2-7, with TRBD2 matching 11 bases. After removal of 4 bases from V and 3 bases from J, the junction contained 6 bases not matched to a gene. CDR3 size: 15 residues. Germline lookup yields CDR1 SGDLS and CDR2 YYNGEE. The CDR3 spells CASSPQTSGIYEQYF. In DNA form, the CDR3 reads TGTGCCAGCAGCCCGCAGACTAGCGGGATCTACGAGCAGTACTTC. Full variable domain (rest looked up from reference TRBV9 and TRBJ2-7): DSGVTQTPKHLITATGQRVTLRCSPRSGDLSVYWYQQSLDQGLQFLIQYYNGEERAKGNILERFSAQQFPDLHSELNLSSLELGDSALYFCASSPQTSGIYEQYFGPGTRLTVT.

This rearrangement joins TRBV4-2 to TRBJ1-4; 7 bases are a match to TRBD1. Germline V gives CDR1 LGHNA, CDR2 YNFKEQ. This CDR3 region has 17 residues. Unmatched junction bases numbered 10, after V lost 0 bases and J lost 6 bases. This chain's CDR3 is CASSQEGAGRGDEKLFF. In nucleotides, the CDR3 is TGTGCCAGCAGCCAAGAAGGGGCGGGCAGGGGGGATGAAAAACTGTTTTTT.

The chain has TRBV11-2 and TRBJ2-7, with TRBD1 identical over 8 bases. Germline V CDR1 and CDR2: SGHAT, FQNNGV. This CDR3 region has 13 residues. Unmatched junction bases numbered 4, after V lost 3 bases and J lost 6 bases. CDR3 nucleotides: TGTGCCAGCAGCTTCGTACAGGGGGGCGAGCAGTACTTC. Its protein is CASSFVQGGEQYF.

This chain uses TRBV30 with TRBJ2-2, with D perhaps matching TRBD2 (6 bases). V was cut by 4 bases and J by 5 bases, with 14 bases left in between. The length of the CDR3 is 14 residues. The germline V gene has CDR1 GTSNPN and CDR2 SVGIG (reference sequence). The CDR3 DNA sequence: TGTGCCTGGATATCGGTGAGCGGGACCGGGGAGCTGTTTTTT. This gives the protein CAWISVSGTGELFF.

The chain carries TRBV7-6 and TRBJ2-1, with 10 bases lining up with TRBD2. There are 16 residues in the CDR3. Unmatched junction bases numbered 10, after V lost 5 bases and J lost 6 bases. From germline, CDR1 is SGHVS and CDR2 FNYEAQ. CDR3 bases: TGTGCCAGCAGCAGACAGAGCGGGGGGGCTAGCAATGAGCAGTTCTTC. It is translated as CASSRQSGGASNEQFF.

The chain combines TRBV6-1 with TRBJ2-1; TRBD1 matches at 7 bases. The CDR3 sequence is 12 residues long. Germline trimming cut 6 bases from V and 7 bases from J; bases unmatched to any gene: 3. Germline CDR1 is MNHNS and CDR2 is SASEGT. CDR3 nucleotides: TGTGCCAGCAGGGAACAGGGGAATGAGCAGTTCTTC. The encoded protein is CASREQGNEQFF.

The rearrangement uses TRBV29-1 and TRBJ2-7; TRBD2 matches 8 bases. This CDR3 has 13 residues. With V trimmed by 6 bases and J by 4 bases, 8 bases remained unmatched. Per germline, CDR1 SQVTM and CDR2 ANQGSEA. The CDR3 loop reads CSVGAGGRYEQYF. For the CDR3, the DNA is TGCAGCGTGGGGGCGGGGGGCCGGTACGAGCAGTACTTC.

J is TRBJ1-5 and V is TRBV6-5; D possibly corresponds to TRBD1 (5 bases). Germline V gene sequence: CDR1 MNHEY, CDR2 SVGAGI. V lost 5 bases to trimming and J lost 5 bases, with 19 bases between them. The CDR3 consists of 16 residues. The CDR3 DNA sequence: TGTGCCAGCAGTCACTTGAGAAAGGGGAAGCATCAGCCCCAGCATTTT. Amino acids: CASSHLRKGKHQPQHF.

The chain combines TRBV6-4 with TRBJ2-7; a weak D match, TRBD2 (5 bases). The CDR3 has 14 residues. Between the trimmed V and J ends, which lost 11 bases and 6 bases, there was a span of 23 bases. CDR1 is MRHNA and CDR2 is SNTAGT in the germline V gene. The CDR3, as DNA: TGTGCCCCTCGCACCAGCGGTCGAGGGCCCGAGCAGTACTTC. It is translated as CAPRTSGRGPEQYF.

The chain links TRBV19 to TRBJ1-2; no clear D gene. V gave up 7 bases and J gave up 2 bases, with 11 bases separating them. The germline V gene encodes CDR1 LNHDA and CDR2 SQIVND (reference sequence). This CDR3 is built from 13 residues. The CDR3 loop reads CASTMEGNYGYTF. CDR3 DNA: TGTGCCAGTACCATGGAGGGAAACTATGGCTACACCTTC.

The chain combines TRBV5-1 with TRBJ2-3; 9 positions agree with TRBD1. V shed 3 bases, J shed 5 bases, and the junction held 7 bases outside the gene matches. Germline V gives CDR1 SGHRS, CDR2 YFSETQ. The CDR3 has 15 amino acids. CDR3 nucleotide sequence: TGCGCCAGCAGCTCAGAGAACAGGGGGCAAGATACGCAGTATTTT. Translation: CASSSENRGQDTQYF.

The chain employs TRBV6-6 and TRBJ1-2; D ambiguous. Germline values: CDR1 MNHNY, CDR2 SVGAGI (reference sequence). Deletions cut 5 bases from V and 1 base from J, with 8 bases between. This CDR3 is 13 amino acids long. The CDR3 coding sequence is TGTGCCAGCAGTCACGGGATTAACTATGGCTACACCTTC. Its translation is CASSHGINYGYTF.

V and J are TRBV27 and TRBJ2-7, with D hard to call. Trimming pared 0 bases from V and 4 bases from J, leaving 13 bases between. CDR3 length: 15 amino acids. Germline assignment: CDR1 MNHEY and CDR2 SMNVEV (reference sequence). The CDR3 sequence is CASSLSGLTQYEQYF. The CDR3 bases are TGTGCCAGCAGTTTATCTGGGCTTACCCAATACGAGCAGTACTTC.

The genes are TRBV6-6 and TRBJ1-6; TRBD1 is a possible D gene (5 bases). Germline V gives CDR1 MNHNY, CDR2 SVGAGI (reference sequence). The CDR3 is 12 amino acids. Trimming left V 5 bases short and J 11 bases short, with 10 bases between. The CDR3 DNA sequence: TGTGCCAGCAGTCAGGGAGGTCCACCCCTCCACTTT. Its protein product is CASSQGGPPLHF.

J is TRBJ2-3 and V is TRBV5-1; 11 positions match TRBD2. The germline CDR1 and CDR2 sequences are SGHRS and YFSETQ. This CDR3 contains 16 residues. The ends lost 4 bases at V and 0 bases at J; junction bases unmatched: 4. CDR3 bases: TGCGCCAGCAGCCCGAGGACTAGCGGGAGCACAGATACGCAGTATTTT. It yields the protein CASSPRTSGSTDTQYF. Full variable domain (outside the CDR3, taken from reference TRBV5-1 and TRBJ2-3): KAGVTQTPRYLIKTRGQQVTLSCSPISGHRSVSWYQQTPGQGLQFLFEYFSETQRNKGNFPGRFSGRQFSNSRSEMNVSTLELGDSALYLCASSPRTSGSTDTQYFGPGTRLTVL.

This chain joins TRBV5-6 and TRBJ2-1; no clear D. Per germline, CDR1 SGHDT and CDR2 YYEEEE. CDR3 length equals 13 residues. V was shortened by 1 base and J by 1 base, with 3 bases between the two germline ends. In DNA form, the CDR3 reads TGTGCCAGCAGCTTGTCATCCTACAATGAGCAGTTCTTC. Its protein is CASSLSSYNEQFF. The full variable domain, completed using reference TRBV5-6 and TRBJ2-1, is DAGVTQSPTHLIKTRGQQVTLRCSPKSGHDTVSWYQQALGQGPQFIFQYYEEEERQRGNFPDRFSGHQFPNYSSELNVNALLLGDSALYLCASSLSSYNEQFFGPGTRLTVL.